A selection of T cell receptor beta chains follows, all from one sample in a study of blood T cells in healthy people across ages. TCRdb redid the calling of the 5' RACE reads with MiXCR, one entry per CDR3 protein. Among hundreds of thousands of distinct CDR3 sequences listed, over 20% were seen once. Sequences were obtained from blood. The source of these receptors is a man aged 65-85 years in good health. Both conserved end residues are part of each CDR3. The D gene is left open where the match is weak. Some rows mark clone size as missing; the rest say once, few, many or name a class of expanded clone.

d_call	v_call	j_call	clone_size	cdr3_nt	cdr3_aa
TRBD2	TRBV27	TRBJ2-3	.	TGTGCCAGCAGACCCCCGGGACTAGCGATTAGCACAGATACGCAGTATTTT	CASRPPGLAISTDTQYF
.	TRBV4-1	TRBJ2-5	few	TGCGCCAGCAGCCAAGGGAAGGAGGTACAAGAGACCCAGTACTTC	CASSQGKEVQETQYF
.	TRBV24-1	TRBJ2-1	many	TGTGCCACCAGTGATCCGTCGGGGGTCGGGACCTCCTACAATGAGCAGTTCTTC	CATSDPSGVGTSYNEQFF
TRBD2	TRBV10-3	TRBJ2-7	.	TGTGCCACCAAAGACTCTAGCGGGGGCTCCTACGAGCAGTACTTC	CATKDSSGGSYEQYF
TRBD2	TRBV4-3	TRBJ2-5	.	TGCGCCAGCAGCCTCGGGACTAGCGAGGTCGAGACCCAGTACTTC	CASSLGTSEVETQYF
.	TRBV21-1	TRBJ2-5	few	TGTGCCAGCAGCAAAGCGAACAGGGGGCAAAAAGAGACCCAGTACTTC	CASSKANRGQKETQYF
TRBD2	TRBV10-3	TRBJ2-2	few	TGTGCCATCAGCGGACTAGCGGGAGGGCCGCACACCGGGGAGCTGTTTTTT	CAISGLAGGPHTGELFF
.	TRBV21-1	TRBJ2-1	few	TGTGCCAGCAGCAAGAGGACAGGGGGTAACGTAGGTGAGCAGTTCTTC	CASSKRTGGNVGEQFF
TRBD2	TRBV29-1	TRBJ2-5	few	TGCAGCGTTGCGGCTAGCGGTCGCCCGGGGACCCAGTACTTC	CSVAASGRPGTQYF
TRBD1	TRBV12-3/TRBV12-4	TRBJ2-7	few	TGTGCCGGCAGTTTTGGGACAGGGGGCTACGAGCAGTACTTC	CAGSFGTGGYEQYF
.	TRBV3-1	TRBJ1-6	few	TGTGCCAGCAGCCAAGGCAGGGACGGTTCACCCCTCCACTTT	CASSQGRDGSPLHF
.	TRBV4-2	TRBJ2-7	.	TGTGCCAGCAGCCAAGACCGGACACCCTTCGAGCAGTACTTC	CASSQDRTPFEQYF
TRBD1	TRBV5-4	TRBJ1-5	.	TGTGCCAGCAGCATTCAGGGGGCAGGTCAGCCCCAGCATTTT	CASSIQGAGQPQHF
TRBD2	TRBV6-2/TRBV6-3	TRBJ2-3	few	TGTGCCAGCAGTTACTCTCGGACTAGCGGACTAGATACGCAGTATTTT	CASSYSRTSGLDTQYF
.	TRBV6-6	TRBJ2-1	.	TGTGCCAGCAGGAACGGCGGCACGGGTGAGCAGTTCTTC	CASRNGGTGEQFF
TRBD2	TRBV3-1	TRBJ2-1	.	TGTGCCAGCAGCCACGGGGGAGGGGCCGATGAGCAGTTCTTC	CASSHGGGADEQFF
TRBD1	TRBV5-1	TRBJ2-1	.	TGCGCCAGCAGCTTGGAACAGGGGGTTGGCAATGAGCAGTTCTTC	CASSLEQGVGNEQFF
.	TRBV12-3/TRBV12-4	TRBJ1-1	.	TGTGCCAGCAGTAAGATACACGGGTATTCTAAGACTGAAGCTTTCTTT	CASSKIHGYSKTEAFF
TRBD1	TRBV9	TRBJ2-2	few	TGTGCCAGCACACAGGGGGCGAACACCGGGGAGCTGTTTTTT	CASTQGANTGELFF
.	TRBV21-1	TRBJ2-7	few	TGTGCCAGCAGCAAAGCGCCTACTAGCGGGAGGGCCGAGACTCCTCATGAGCAGTACTTC	CASSKAPTSGRAETPHEQYF
TRBD1	TRBV7-2	TRBJ1-2	.	TGTGCCAGCAGCTTCGGACAGGCTAACTATGGCTACACCTTC	CASSFGQANYGYTF
.	TRBV5-5	TRBJ2-1	few	TGTGCCAGCAGCTTGAGCGACTTTTCCTACAATGAGCAGTTCTTC	CASSLSDFSYNEQFF
TRBD2	TRBV5-1	TRBJ2-3	few	TGCGCCAGCAGCCTCGGACTAGCGGGCACCCGTAGCACAGATACGCAGTATTTT	CASSLGLAGTRSTDTQYF
TRBD2	TRBV20-1	TRBJ2-1	few	TGCAGTGCTAGACCTAGCGGCCCGCGGAATGAGCAGTTCTTC	CSARPSGPRNEQFF
.	TRBV29-1	TRBJ2-7	.	TGCAGCGTTGCGGTTGGGCAGGGCTATTCCTACGAGCAGTACTTC	CSVAVGQGYSYEQYF
.	TRBV3-1	TRBJ2-7	once	TGTGCCAGCAGCCAAGCAGTGGAGCTCCCCGAGCAGTACTTC	CASSQAVELPEQYF
.	TRBV6-5	TRBJ2-5	.	TGTGCCAGCAGTTCCACGGCACGGGGTGCGTTGGAGACCCAGTACTTC	CASSSTARGALETQYF
.	TRBV10-3	TRBJ2-7	.	TGTGCCATCAGTGTGGGGGGAGTCGGATACGAGCAGTACTTC	CAISVGGVGYEQYF
.	TRBV12-3/TRBV12-4	TRBJ2-1	.	TGTGCCAGCAGTGCTTTGGGGCAGGGAATAAATGAGCAGTTCTTC	CASSALGQGINEQFF
.	TRBV4-3	TRBJ2-7	.	TGCGCCAGCAGCCAAGAAGGTAGCAGGAGCTACGAGCAGTACTTC	CASSQEGSRSYEQYF
.	TRBV7-8	TRBJ2-7	.	TGTGCCAGCAGCTTAGGGTGGCAGGGGATGTCCTACGAGCAGTACTTC	CASSLGWQGMSYEQYF
TRBD1	TRBV5-4	TRBJ1-2	.	TGTGCCAGCAGCTGGAGTCCGGGACAGAGCTATGGCTACACCTTC	CASSWSPGQSYGYTF
TRBD1	TRBV30	TRBJ1-3	.	TGTGCCTGGAGTACCCGCCGACAGGGTTCTGGAAACACCATATATTTT	CAWSTRRQGSGNTIYF
.	TRBV12-3/TRBV12-4	TRBJ2-5	.	TGTGCCAGCAGAAGGGACCCCGTCCGGCAAGAGACCCAGTACTTC	CASRRDPVRQETQYF
TRBD1	TRBV7-9	TRBJ1-1	few	TGTGCCAGCAGCTTAGAACGGACAGGCGGGGTGGCTTTCTTT	CASSLERTGGVAFF
TRBD2	TRBV12-5	TRBJ2-3	.	TGTGCTAGTGGTTTGGTAATGGCGGGAGTGGATACGCAGTATTTT	CASGLVMAGVDTQYF
.	TRBV4-2	TRBJ1-1	.	TGTGCCAGCAGCTCGGGGCACCAGAACACTGAAGCTTTCTTT	CASSSGHQNTEAFF
.	TRBV5-1	TRBJ2-1	.	TGCGCCAACAGCTTGGGGGGAACAGGGAATCAGCAGTTCTTC	CANSLGGTGNQQFF
.	TRBV27	TRBJ2-3	.	TGTGCCAGCAGTTACCGCGCCGATACGCAGTATTTT	CASSYRADTQYF
.	TRBV6-5	TRBJ1-2	few	TGTGCCAGCAGCCGCGACAGGAGGGATGGCTACACCTTC	CASSRDRRDGYTF
.	TRBV6-2/TRBV6-3	TRBJ2-1	.	TGTGCCAGCAGTTACTCTCTCGACAGTGTCAATGAGCAGTTCTTC	CASSYSLDSVNEQFF
TRBD1	TRBV2	TRBJ1-4	.	TGTGCCAGCAGTGGACAGGGTCTGGGGGAAAAACTGTTTTTT	CASSGQGLGEKLFF
.	TRBV7-9	TRBJ2-5	many	TGTGCCAGCAGATCTGGGGTGTTCAAAGAGACCCAGTACTTC	CASRSGVFKETQYF
.	TRBV24-1	TRBJ2-2	many	TGTGCCACCTCCCAGCCGGGGGCAAACACCGGGGAGCTGTTTTTT	CATSQPGANTGELFF
.	TRBV6-9	TRBJ2-2	few	TGTGCCAGCAGTTATAAGCGGAGGAACACCGGGGAGCTGTTTTTT	CASSYKRRNTGELFF